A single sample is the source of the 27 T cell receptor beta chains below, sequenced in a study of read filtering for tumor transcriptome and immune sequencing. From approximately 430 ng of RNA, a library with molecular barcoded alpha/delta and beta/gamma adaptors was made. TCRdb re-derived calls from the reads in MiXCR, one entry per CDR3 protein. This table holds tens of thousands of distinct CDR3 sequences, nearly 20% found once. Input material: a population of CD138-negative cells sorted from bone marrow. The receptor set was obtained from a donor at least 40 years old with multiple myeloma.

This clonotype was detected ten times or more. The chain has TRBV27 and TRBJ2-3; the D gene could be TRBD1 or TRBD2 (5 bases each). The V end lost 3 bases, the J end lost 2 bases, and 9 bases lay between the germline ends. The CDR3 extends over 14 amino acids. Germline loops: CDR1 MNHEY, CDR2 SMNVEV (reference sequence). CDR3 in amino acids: CASSFWGYTDTQYF. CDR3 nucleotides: TGTGCCAGCAGTTTTTGGGGGTACACAGATACGCAGTATTTT.

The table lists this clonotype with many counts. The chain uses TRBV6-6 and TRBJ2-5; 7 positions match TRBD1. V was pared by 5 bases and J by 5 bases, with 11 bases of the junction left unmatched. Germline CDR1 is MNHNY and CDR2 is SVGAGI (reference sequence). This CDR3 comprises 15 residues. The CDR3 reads CASSTSDRAAETQYF. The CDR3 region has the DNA TGTGCCAGCAGTACTTCAGACAGGGCGGCGGAGACCCAGTACTTC.

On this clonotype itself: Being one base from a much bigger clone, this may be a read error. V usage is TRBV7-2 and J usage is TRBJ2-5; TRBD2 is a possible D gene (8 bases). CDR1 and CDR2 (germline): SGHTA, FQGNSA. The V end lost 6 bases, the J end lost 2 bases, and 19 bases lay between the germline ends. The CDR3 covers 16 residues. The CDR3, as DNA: TGTGCCAGCAGATCGGGGGGGACAGCCGGGCAAGAGACCCAGTACTTC. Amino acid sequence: CASRSGGTAGQETQYF.

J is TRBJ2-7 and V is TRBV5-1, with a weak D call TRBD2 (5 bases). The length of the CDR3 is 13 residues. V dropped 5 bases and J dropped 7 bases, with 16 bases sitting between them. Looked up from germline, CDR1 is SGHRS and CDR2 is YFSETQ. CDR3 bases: TGCGCCAGCAGGGAGGACCCCAATCGGGAGCAGTACTTC. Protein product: CASREDPNREQYF.

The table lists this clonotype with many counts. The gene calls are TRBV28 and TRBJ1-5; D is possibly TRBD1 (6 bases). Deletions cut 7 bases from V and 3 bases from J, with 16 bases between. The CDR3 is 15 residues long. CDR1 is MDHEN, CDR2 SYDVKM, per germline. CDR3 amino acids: CASTPARDNNQPQHF. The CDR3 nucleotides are TGTGCCAGCACCCCCGCCCGGGACAACAATCAGCCCCAGCATTTT.

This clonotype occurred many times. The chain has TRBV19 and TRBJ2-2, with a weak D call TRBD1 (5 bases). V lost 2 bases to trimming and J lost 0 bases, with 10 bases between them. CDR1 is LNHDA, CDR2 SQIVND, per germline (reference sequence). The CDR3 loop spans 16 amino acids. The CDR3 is CASSIIAGPNTGELFF. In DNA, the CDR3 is TGTGCCAGTAGTATAATCGCAGGGCCGAACACCGGGGAGCTGTTTTTT.

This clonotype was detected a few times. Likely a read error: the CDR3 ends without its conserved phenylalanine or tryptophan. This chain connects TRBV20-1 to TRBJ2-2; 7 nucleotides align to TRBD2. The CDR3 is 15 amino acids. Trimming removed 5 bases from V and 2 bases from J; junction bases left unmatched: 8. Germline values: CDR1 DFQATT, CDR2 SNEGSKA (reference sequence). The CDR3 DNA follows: TGCAGTGCTCCATACCGACTAGCTAACACCGGGGAGCTGTTTCTT. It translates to CSAPYRLANTGELFL.

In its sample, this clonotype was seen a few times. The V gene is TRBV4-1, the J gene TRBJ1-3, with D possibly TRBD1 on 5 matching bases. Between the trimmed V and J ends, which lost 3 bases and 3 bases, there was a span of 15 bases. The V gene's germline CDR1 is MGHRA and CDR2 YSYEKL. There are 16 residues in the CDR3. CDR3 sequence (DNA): TGCGCCAGCAGCCAGCAAACCGCGGGGGTTGGAAACACCATATATTTT. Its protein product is CASSQQTAGVGNTIYF.

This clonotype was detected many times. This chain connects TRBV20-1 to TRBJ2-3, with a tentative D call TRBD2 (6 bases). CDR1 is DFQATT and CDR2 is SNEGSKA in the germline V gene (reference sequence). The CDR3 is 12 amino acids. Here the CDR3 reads CGGTHVPDTQYF. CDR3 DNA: TGCGGAGGGACTCATGTTCCAGATACGCAGTATTTT.

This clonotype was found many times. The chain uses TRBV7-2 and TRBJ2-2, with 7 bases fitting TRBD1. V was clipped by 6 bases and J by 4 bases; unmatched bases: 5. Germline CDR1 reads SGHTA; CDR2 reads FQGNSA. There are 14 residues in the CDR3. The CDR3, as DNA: TGTGCCAGCAGGGCACAGGGGAGCACCGGGGAGCTGTTTTTT. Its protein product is CASRAQGSTGELFF.

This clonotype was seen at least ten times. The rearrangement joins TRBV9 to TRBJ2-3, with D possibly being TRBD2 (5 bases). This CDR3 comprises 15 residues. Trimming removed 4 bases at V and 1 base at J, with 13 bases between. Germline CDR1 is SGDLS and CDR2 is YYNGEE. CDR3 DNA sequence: TGTGCCAGCAGCCCTTCGCTAGCTGGCACAGATACGCAGTATTTT. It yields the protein CASSPSLAGTDTQYF.

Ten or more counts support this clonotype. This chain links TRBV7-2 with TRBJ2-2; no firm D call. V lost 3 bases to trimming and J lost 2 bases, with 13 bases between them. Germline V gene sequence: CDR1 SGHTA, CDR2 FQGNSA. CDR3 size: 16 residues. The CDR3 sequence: CASSLFGFVNTGELFF. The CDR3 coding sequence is TGTGCCAGCAGCTTGTTTGGTTTCGTTAACACCGGGGAGCTGTTTTTT.

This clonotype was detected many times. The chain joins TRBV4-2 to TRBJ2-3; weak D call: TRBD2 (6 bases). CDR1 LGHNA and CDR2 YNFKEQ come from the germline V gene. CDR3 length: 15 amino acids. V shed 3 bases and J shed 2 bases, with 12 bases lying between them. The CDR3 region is CASSHSGGFTDTQYF. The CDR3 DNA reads TGTGCCAGCAGCCATTCCGGGGGATTCACAGATACGCAGTATTTT.

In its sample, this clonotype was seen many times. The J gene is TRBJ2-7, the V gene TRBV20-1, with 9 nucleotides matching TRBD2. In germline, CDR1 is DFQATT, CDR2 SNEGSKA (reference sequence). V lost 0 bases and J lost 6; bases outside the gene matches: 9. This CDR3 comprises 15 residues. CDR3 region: CSARDPSGATGEQYF. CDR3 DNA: TGCAGTGCTAGAGACCCTAGCGGGGCCACAGGCGAGCAGTACTTC.

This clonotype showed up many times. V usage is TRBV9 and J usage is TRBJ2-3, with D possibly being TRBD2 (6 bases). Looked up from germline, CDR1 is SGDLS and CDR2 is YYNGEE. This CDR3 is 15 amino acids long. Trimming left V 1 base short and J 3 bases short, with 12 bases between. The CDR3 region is CASSVSGTDTDTQYF. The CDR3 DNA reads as TGTGCCAGCAGCGTATCCGGGACTGATACAGATACGCAGTATTTT. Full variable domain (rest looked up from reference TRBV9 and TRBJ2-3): DSGVTQTPKHLITATGQRVTLRCSPRSGDLSVYWYQQSLDQGLQFLIQYYNGEERAKGNILERFSAQQFPDLHSELNLSSLELGDSALYFCASSVSGTDTDTQYFGPGTRLTVL.

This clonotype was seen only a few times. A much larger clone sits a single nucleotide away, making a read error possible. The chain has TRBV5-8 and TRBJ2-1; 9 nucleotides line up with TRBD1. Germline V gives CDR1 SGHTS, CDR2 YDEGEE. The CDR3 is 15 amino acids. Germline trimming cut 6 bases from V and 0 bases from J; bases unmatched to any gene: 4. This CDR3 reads CASNPTGGSYNEQFF. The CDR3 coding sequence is TGTGCCAGCAACCCGACAGGGGGCTCCTACAATGAGCAGTTCTTC.

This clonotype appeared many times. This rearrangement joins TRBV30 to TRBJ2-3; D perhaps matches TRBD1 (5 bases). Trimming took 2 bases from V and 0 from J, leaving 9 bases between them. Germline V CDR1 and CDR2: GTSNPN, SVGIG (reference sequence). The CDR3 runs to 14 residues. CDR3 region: CAWSRAGSTDTQYF. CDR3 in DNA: TGTGCCTGGAGTAGGGCAGGGAGCACAGATACGCAGTATTTT.

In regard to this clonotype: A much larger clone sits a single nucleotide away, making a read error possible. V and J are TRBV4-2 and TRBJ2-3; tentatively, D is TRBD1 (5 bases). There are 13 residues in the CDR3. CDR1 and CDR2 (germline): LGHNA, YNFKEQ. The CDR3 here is CAGSQWQGDTQYF. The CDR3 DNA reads TGTGCCGGCAGCCAATGGCAGGGAGATACGCAGTATTTT.

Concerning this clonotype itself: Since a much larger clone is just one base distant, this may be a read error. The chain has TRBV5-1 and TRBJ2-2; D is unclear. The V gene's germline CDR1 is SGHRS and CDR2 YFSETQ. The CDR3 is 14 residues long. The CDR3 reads CTSSRDGSTGELFF. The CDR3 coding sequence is TGCACCAGCAGCCGTGACGGGTCCACCGGGGAGCTGTTTTTT.

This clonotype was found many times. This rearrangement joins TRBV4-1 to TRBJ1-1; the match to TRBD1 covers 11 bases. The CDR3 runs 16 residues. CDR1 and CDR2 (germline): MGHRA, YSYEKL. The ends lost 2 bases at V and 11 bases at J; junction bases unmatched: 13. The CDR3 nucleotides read TGCGCCAGCAGCCAACCTTTGGACAGGGGGCCCATTCAGGCTTTCTTT. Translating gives CASSQPLDRGPIQAFF.

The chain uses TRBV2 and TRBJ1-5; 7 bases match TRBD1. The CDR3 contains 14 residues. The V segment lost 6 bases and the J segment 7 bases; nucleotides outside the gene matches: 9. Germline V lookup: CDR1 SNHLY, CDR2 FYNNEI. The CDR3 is CASRGTGDSQPQHF. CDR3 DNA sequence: TGTGCCAGCAGGGGTACAGGGGACAGCCAGCCCCAGCATTTT.

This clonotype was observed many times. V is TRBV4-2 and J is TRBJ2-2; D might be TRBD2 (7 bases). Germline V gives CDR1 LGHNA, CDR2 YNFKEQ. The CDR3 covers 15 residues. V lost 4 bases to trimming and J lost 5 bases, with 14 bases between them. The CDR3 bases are TGTGCCAGCAGCCCCGGGGGGCCGATGACCGGGGAGCTGTTTTTT. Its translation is CASSPGGPMTGELFF.

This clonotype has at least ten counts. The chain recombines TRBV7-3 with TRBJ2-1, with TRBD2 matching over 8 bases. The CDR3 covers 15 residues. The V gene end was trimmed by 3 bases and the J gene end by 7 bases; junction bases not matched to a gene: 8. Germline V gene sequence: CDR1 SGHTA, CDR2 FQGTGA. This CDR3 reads CASSFGGAGLNEQFF. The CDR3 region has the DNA TGTGCCAGCAGCTTCGGGGGGGCCGGTCTTAATGAGCAGTTCTTC.

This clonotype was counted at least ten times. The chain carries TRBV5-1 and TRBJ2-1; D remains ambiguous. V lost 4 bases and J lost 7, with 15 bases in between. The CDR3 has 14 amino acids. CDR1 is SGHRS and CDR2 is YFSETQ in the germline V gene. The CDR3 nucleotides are TGCGCCAGCAGCGAAAAGGTGCAACTGAATGAGCAGTTCTTC. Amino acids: CASSEKVQLNEQFF.

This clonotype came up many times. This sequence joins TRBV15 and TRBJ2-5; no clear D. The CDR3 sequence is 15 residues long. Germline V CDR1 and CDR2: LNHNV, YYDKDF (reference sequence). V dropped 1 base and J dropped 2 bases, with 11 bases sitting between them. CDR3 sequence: CATSRAPIRQETQYF. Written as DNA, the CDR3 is TGTGCCACCAGCAGAGCCCCGATTAGGCAAGAGACCCAGTACTTC.

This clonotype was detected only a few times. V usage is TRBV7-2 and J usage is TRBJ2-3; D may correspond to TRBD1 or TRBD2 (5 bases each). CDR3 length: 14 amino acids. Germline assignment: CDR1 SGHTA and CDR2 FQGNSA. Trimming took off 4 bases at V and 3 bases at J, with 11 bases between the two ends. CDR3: CASSWGYGTDTQYF. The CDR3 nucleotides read TGTGCCAGCAGCTGGGGGTACGGTACAGATACGCAGTATTTT.

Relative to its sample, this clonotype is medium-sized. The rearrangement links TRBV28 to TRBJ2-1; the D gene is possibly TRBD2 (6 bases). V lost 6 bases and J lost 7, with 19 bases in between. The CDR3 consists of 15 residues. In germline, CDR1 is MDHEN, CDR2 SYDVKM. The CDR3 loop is CASSRAGSKVNEQFF. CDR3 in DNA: TGTGCCAGCAGCAGAGCCGGGAGTAAGGTTAATGAGCAGTTCTTC.